Only a few counts were recorded for the clone carrying this TCR beta chain. A second PCR of 7 to 11 cycles used a sample-barcoded 5' primer and a J-beta primer mix. TCRdb reprocessed the 5' RACE reads via MiXCR and lists one record per CDR3 protein. The repertoire holds about 1,500,000 distinct CDR3 sequences, with approximately 42% as singletons. These data originate in a study of blood T cells in healthy people across ages. V dropped 2 bases and J dropped 9; count of bases not matched to a gene: 19. This CDR3 is built from 19 residues. The germline V gene has CDR1 SQVTM and CDR2 ANQGSEA. This chain links TRBV29-1 with TRBJ2-1; TRBD2 agrees at 13 bases. The specimen sequenced was blood. This clonotype was sampled from a woman between 18 and 30 years old in good health. CDR3 bases: TGCAGCGTTGAACCCCATGGACTAGCGGGAGCTTCCCCCGGGGTTGAGCAGTTCTTC. This sequence encodes CSVEPHGLAGASPGVEQFF.